These 32 T cell receptor beta chains share one sample of origin, sequenced in a study of PD-1 blockade in classical Hodgkin lymphoma (dated by TCRdb to 2020 to 2022). Library prep was done by the immunoSEQ multiplex PCR assay. Here the immuneACCESS table is served through TCRdb, limited to in-frame sequences with V and J called. Missing clones are a known gap in these copies; in checked studies unresolved V genes cover under half, and the rest lacks a known reason. The sample table lists more than 85,000 clones, around 90% of them with a count of one. About 2.7% of the sample belongs to the ten largest clones. The sample's time point label, decoded: cycle 2 day 1 (C2D1) of nivolumab. Every trial patient had relapsed following autologous stem cell transplantation, and prior brentuximab vedotin exposure was what differed among cohorts A, B and C. The starting material was peripheral blood mononuclear cells (PBMCs), obtained before the second cycle of nivolumab. The receptors stem from a human donor with classical Hodgkin lymphoma.

The chain joins TRBV28 to TRBJ2-5; 10 bases agree with TRBD1. Germline V gene lookup returns CDR1 MDHEN and CDR2 SYDVKM. CDR3 size: 17 residues. The V gene end was trimmed by 2 bases and the J gene end by 5 bases; junction bases not matched to a gene: 11. CDR3 bases: TGTGCCAGCAGTTTAAGCTTGGGGACAGGGGTGGAGGAGACCCAGTACTTC. Residues: CASSLSLGTGVEETQYF.

This chain links TRBV7-2 with TRBJ2-3; tentatively, D is TRBD2 (6 bases). The CDR3 spans 15 residues. Trimming took off 5 bases at V and 8 bases at J, with 20 bases between the two ends. Germline CDR1 is SGHTA and CDR2 is FQGNSA. The CDR3 DNA sequence: TGTGCCAGCAGCCCTATAGGCCGGGACTTTGGTACGCAGTATTTT. Translation gives CASSPIGRDFGTQYF. Full variable domain (outside the CDR3, taken from reference TRBV7-2 and TRBJ2-3): GAGVSQSPSNKVTEKGKDVELRCDPISGHTALYWYRQSLGQGLEFLIYFQGNSAPDKSGLPSDRFSAERTGGSVSTLTIQRTQQEDSAVYLCASSPIGRDFGTQYFGPGTRLTVL.

The chain is built from TRBV28 and TRBJ2-3; D not resolved. The germline V gene encodes CDR1 MDHEN and CDR2 SYDVKM. The V gene lost 6 bases and the J gene lost 3 bases, with 13 bases spanning the gap. This CDR3 comprises 14 residues. CDR3 residues: CASRPNLETDTQYF. CDR3 DNA: TGTGCCAGCAGGCCTAATCTAGAGACAGATACGCAGTATTTT.

This chain links TRBV7-9 with TRBJ2-1; D possibly uses TRBD1 or TRBD2 (5 bases each). The CDR3 is 11 residues long. Germline V gene sequence: CDR1 SEHNR, CDR2 FQNEAQ (reference sequence). Deletions cut 8 bases from V and 10 bases from J, with 12 bases between. The CDR3 spells CASRQRTEQFF. The CDR3 DNA reads as TGTGCCAGCCGACAGCGGACAGAGCAGTTCTTC.

Comment on this clone: The junction does not match germline at one end; this may be a read error. The rearrangement uses TRBV7-7 and TRBJ2-2; the match to TRBD1 covers 8 bases. Germline CDR1 SSHAT, CDR2 FNYEAQ (reference sequence). The CDR3 totals 15 residues. As DNA, the CDR3 is TGTGCTAGCAGTGCCCGGACAGGGTACACCGGGGAGCTGTTTTTT. Encoded protein: CASSARTGYTGELFF.

This chain links TRBV4-1 with TRBJ2-1; no reliable D call. The CDR3 runs to 13 residues. V was shortened by 0 bases and J by 9 bases, with 9 bases between the two germline ends. Germline V gives CDR1 MGHRA, CDR2 YSYEKL. The CDR3 bases are TGCGCCAGCAGCCAAGAGATGATTCGTGAGCAGTTCTTC. This translates into CASSQEMIREQFF.

The J gene is TRBJ1-4, the V gene TRBV5-3; 7 nucleotides line up with TRBD1. TRBV5-3 is known as an ORF, though its function is uncertain. The CDR3 sequence is 23 residues long. The V and J ends lost 0 bases and 2 bases, in that order; junction bases with no gene match: 25. CDR3 sequence: CARSLGIQGFQLVDWVTNEKLFF. As DNA, the CDR3 is TGTGCCAGAAGCTTGGGGATACAGGGGTTCCAATTGGTAGATTGGGTGACTAATGAAAAACTGTTTTTT.

This clone was detected only a few times. The chain is built from TRBV2 and TRBJ1-4; a possible D gene is TRBD1 (6 bases). CDR1 SNHLY and CDR2 FYNNEI come from the germline V gene. The V gene lost 5 bases and the J gene lost 2 bases, with 9 bases spanning the gap. CDR3 length equals 14 residues. CDR3 residues: CASSLQGTNEKLFF. The CDR3 DNA sequence: TGTGCCAGCAGTCTTCAGGGGACTAATGAAAAACTGTTTTTT.

The chain has TRBV2 and TRBJ1-5; perhaps TRBD1 as D (5 bases). Trimming removed 4 bases from V and 3 bases from J, with 13 bases in between. Germline assignment: CDR1 SNHLY and CDR2 FYNNEI. The CDR3 has 15 amino acids. DNA for the CDR3: TGTGCCAGCAGTGGGGGCAGCTCCCCCAATCAGCCCCAGCATTTT. Translation: CASSGGSSPNQPQHF.

This clone was observed a single time. This chain's CDR3 is CASSSSSGSIYEQYF. The CDR3 coding sequence is TGTGCCAGCAGTTCCTCTAGCGGGAGTATCTACGAGCAGTACTTC. The gene calls are TRBV27 and TRBJ2-7, with 10 bases that match TRBD2. CDR3 length: 15 residues. In germline, CDR1 is MNHEY, CDR2 SMNVEV (reference sequence). With 4 bases clipped from V and 3 bases from J, the junction kept 6 bases outside the gene matches.

This clone occurred a few times. V gene TRBV18 combines with J gene TRBJ1-1; D is perhaps TRBD1 (6 bases). V lost 6 bases, J lost 4 bases, and 21 bases lay in between. The CDR3 is 16 residues long. Germline CDR1 reads KGHSH; CDR2 reads LQKENI. The CDR3 is CASSPQGQEYFTEAFF. In DNA, the CDR3 is TGTGCCAGCTCCCCTCAGGGGCAGGAATATTTCACTGAAGCTTTCTTT.

The V call is TRBV11-3, the J call TRBJ2-2, with 11 bases that match TRBD1. With V trimmed by 6 bases and J by 5 bases, 5 bases remained unmatched. This CDR3 comprises 15 residues. The germline gives CDR1 SGHNT, CDR2 YENEEA. The CDR3 is CASRGDRGRTGELFF. CDR3 DNA: TGTGCCAGCAGGGGGGACAGGGGGAGGACCGGGGAGCTGTTTTTT.

The chain has TRBV18 and TRBJ2-3; D unclear. The length of the CDR3 is 15 residues. Trimming removed 8 bases at V and 0 bases at J, with 15 bases between. Per germline, CDR1 KGHSH and CDR2 LQKENI. The CDR3 is CASAKLRPSTDTQYF. DNA of the CDR3: TGTGCCAGCGCGAAGCTGAGACCTAGCACAGATACGCAGTATTTT.

This chain connects TRBV28 to TRBJ2-7, with TRBD2 matching 10 bases. This CDR3 has 15 amino acids. Trimming removed 2 bases from V and 7 bases from J; junction bases left unmatched: 8. Per germline, CDR1 MDHEN and CDR2 SYDVKM. CDR3 residues: CASSLGLAGAREQYF. The CDR3 bases are TGTGCCAGCAGTTTAGGCCTAGCGGGAGCTCGGGAGCAGTACTTC. The full variable domain, completed using reference TRBV28 and TRBJ2-7, is DVKVTQSSRYLVKRTGEKVFLECVQDMDHENMFWYRQDPGLGLRLIYFSYDVKMKEKGDIPEGYSVSREKKERFSLILESASTNQTSMYLCASSLGLAGAREQYFGPGTRLTVT.

The V call is TRBV5-4, the J call TRBJ2-1, with D possibly matching TRBD2 (6 bases). CDR1 and CDR2 (germline): SGHNT, YYREEE (reference sequence). CDR3 size: 14 residues. V was cut by 3 bases and J by 7 bases, with 14 bases left in between. The CDR3 DNA sequence: TGTGCCAGCAGCTCCCGGGGTAGCGGAAATGAGCAGTTCTTC. Its translation: CASSSRGSGNEQFF.

This chain links TRBV19 with TRBJ1-5, with D perhaps TRBD1 (5 bases). Deletions cut 4 bases from V and 2 bases from J, with 15 bases between. Germline lookup yields CDR1 LNHDA and CDR2 SQIVND (reference sequence). The CDR3 contains 16 residues. The DNA for the CDR3 is TGTGCCAGTAGTAGTCGGGGGGGAAACGGCAATCAGCCCCAGCATTTT. Translating it yields CASSSRGGNGNQPQHF.

This chain uses TRBV5-8 with TRBJ2-3; 12 bases are a match to TRBD1. Germline CDR1 is SGHTS and CDR2 is YDEGEE. Trimming cost V 4 bases and J 2 bases; bases outside gene matches: 8. CDR3 length: 17 amino acids. The CDR3 DNA reads as TGTGCCAGCAGCCCAGGGTGGGACAGGGGGCCCACAGATACGCAGTATTTT. It yields the protein CASSPGWDRGPTDTQYF.

DNA of the CDR3: TGTGCCAGCAGTTCCTCCTCGGGAGTGTACAATGAGCAGTTCTTC. It codes for CASSSSSGVYNEQFF. The rearrangement uses TRBV27 and TRBJ2-1, with D possibly matching TRBD2 (6 bases). V lost 4 bases, J lost 4 bases, and 14 bases lay in between. Per germline, CDR1 MNHEY and CDR2 SMNVEV (reference sequence). CDR3 length equals 15 residues.

The rearrangement uses TRBV28 and TRBJ1-3; maybe TRBD1 (5 bases). This CDR3 comprises 18 residues. The V and J ends lost 5 bases and 4 bases respectively, with 24 bases between them. In germline, CDR1 is MDHEN, CDR2 SYDVKM. CDR3 bases: TGTGCCAGCAGTGCCCCCCGGGGGAGGGCCTCTCTGGGAAACACCATATATTTT. Protein sequence: CASSAPRGRASLGNTIYF.

V and J are TRBV11-2 and TRBJ2-7; 9 bases map to TRBD1. Trimming cost V 3 bases and J 2 bases; bases outside gene matches: 2. Germline V gene data show CDR1 as SGHAT and CDR2 as FQNNGV. CDR3 length: 14 amino acids. The CDR3 DNA reads as TGTGCCAGCAGCTTTACAGGGGGCGCCTACGAGCAGTACTTC. Translating gives CASSFTGGAYEQYF.

The chain couples TRBV11-2 to TRBJ2-3, with TRBD2 matching over 9 bases. V gave up 3 bases and J gave up 0 bases; unmatched junction bases: 1. The CDR3 covers 15 residues. From germline, CDR1 is SGHAT and CDR2 FQNNGV. CDR3 nucleotide sequence: TGTGCCAGCAGCTTTAGCGGGAGTAGCACAGATACGCAGTATTTT. Translating it yields CASSFSGSSTDTQYF.

The chain recombines TRBV19 with TRBJ2-3; a weak D match, TRBD2 (5 bases). Trimming took off 5 bases at V and 4 bases at J, with 13 bases between the two ends. Germline CDR1 and CDR2: LNHDA and SQIVND (reference sequence). The CDR3 runs 14 residues. The CDR3 DNA is TGTGCCAGTAGTGGCCCTGCGCGGGCAGATACGCAGTATTTT. It specifies CASSGPARADTQYF.

The chain is built from TRBV6-5 and TRBJ2-7, with D tentatively TRBD1 (5 bases). From germline, CDR1 is MNHEY and CDR2 SVGAGI. With 6 bases removed from V and 0 bases from J, the gap between germline ends came to 12 bases. This CDR3 is built from 14 residues. The CDR3 reads CASSPQTVSYEQYF. As DNA, the CDR3 is TGTGCCAGCAGCCCCCAGACAGTCTCCTACGAGCAGTACTTC.

This clone was detected once. The chain has TRBV25-1 and TRBJ1-3; 10 bases match TRBD1. Looked up from germline, CDR1 is MGHDK and CDR2 is SYGVNS. The V and J ends lost 4 bases and 3 bases, in that order; junction bases with no gene match: 3. The CDR3 length is 15 residues. The CDR3 reads CASSVTGGIGNTIYF. DNA of the CDR3: TGTGCCAGCAGTGTGACAGGGGGCATTGGAAACACCATATATTTT. Based on the CDR3 plus reference TRBV25-1 and TRBJ1-3, the full variable domain is EADIYQTPRYLVIGTGKKITLECSQTMGHDKMYWYQQDPGMELHLIHYSYGVNSTEKGDLSSESTVSRIRTEHFPLTLESARPSHTSQYLCASSVTGGIGNTIYFGEGSWLTVV.

The V and J genes are TRBV30 and TRBJ2-1; possible D gene TRBD1, 5 bases. Trimming cost V 3 bases and J 0 bases, with 18 bases left between them. Germline values: CDR1 GTSNPN, CDR2 SVGIG (reference sequence). This CDR3 has 17 residues. CDR3 sequence reads: CAWRKGLWADSYNEQFF. The CDR3 nucleotides read TGTGCCTGGAGAAAGGGGTTATGGGCAGACTCCTACAATGAGCAGTTCTTC.

This chain connects TRBV28 to TRBJ2-1; 11 bases match TRBD2. The CDR3 contains 14 residues. J was trimmed by 6 bases and V by 8 bases; bases with no gene match: 6. Germline CDR1 and CDR2: MDHEN and SYDVKM. CDR3 amino acids: CASCGLAGSNEQFF. DNA for the CDR3: TGTGCCAGCTGTGGACTAGCGGGCTCCAATGAGCAGTTCTTC.

The chain joins TRBV28 to TRBJ2-7, with 9 bases lining up with TRBD1. Germline lookup yields CDR1 MDHEN and CDR2 SYDVKM. The CDR3 runs to 18 residues. The junction had 12 bases not matched to a gene; V was cut back by 3 bases and J by 0 bases. CDR3 coding DNA: TGTGCCAGCAGTTTTGACCCAAAGACAGGGGGGTACTCCTACGAGCAGTACTTC. It specifies CASSFDPKTGGYSYEQYF.

This chain uses TRBV28 with TRBJ2-7; D is ambiguous. V lost 3 bases, J lost 4 bases, and 7 bases lay in between. The CDR3 totals 12 residues. Germline CDR1 and CDR2: MDHEN and SYDVKM. Here the CDR3 reads CASSFSGYEQYF. The CDR3 DNA reads as TGTGCCAGCAGTTTTTCTGGGTACGAGCAGTACTTC. The complete variable domain, with remaining parts taken from reference TRBV28 and TRBJ2-7, reads DVKVTQSSRYLVKRTGEKVFLECVQDMDHENMFWYRQDPGLGLRLIYFSYDVKMKEKGDIPEGYSVSREKKERFSLILESASTNQTSMYLCASSFSGYEQYFGPGTRLTVT.

The gene calls are TRBV28 and TRBJ1-2, with D hard to call. CDR3 size: 12 residues. Per the germline V gene, CDR1 is MDHEN and CDR2 is SYDVKM. The chain's CDR3 is CASTAHNYGYTF. The CDR3 DNA sequence: TGTGCTTCCACGGCCCATAACTATGGCTACACCTTC.

The chain employs TRBV7-2 and TRBJ1-1, with D hard to call. The CDR3 consists of 15 residues. Trimming stripped 1 base from V and 0 bases from J, with 9 bases between. Germline-derived CDR1 and CDR2 are SGHTA and FQGNSA. The CDR3 region has the DNA TGTGCCAGCAGCTTAGATACGGTCTTGAACACTGAAGCTTTCTTT. Its protein is CASSLDTVLNTEAFF.

This clone occurred a few times. This chain joins TRBV28 and TRBJ1-5; D perhaps matches TRBD1 (5 bases). V gave up 2 bases and J gave up 1 base, with 9 bases separating them. CDR3 size: 15 residues. The germline V gene has CDR1 MDHEN and CDR2 SYDVKM. The CDR3 reads CASSLAGRSNQPQHF. In nucleotides, the CDR3 is TGTGCCAGCAGTTTAGCGGGACGCAGCAATCAGCCCCAGCATTTT.

The chain couples TRBV2 to TRBJ1-1; 9 bases map to TRBD1. V lost 4 bases, J lost 5 bases, and 8 bases stayed unmatched. CDR1 is SNHLY and CDR2 is FYNNEI in the germline V gene. The CDR3 runs 15 residues. CDR3 protein: CASSAGTGSRTEAFF. The CDR3 DNA sequence: TGTGCCAGCAGTGCCGGGACAGGGAGTAGGACTGAAGCTTTCTTT.